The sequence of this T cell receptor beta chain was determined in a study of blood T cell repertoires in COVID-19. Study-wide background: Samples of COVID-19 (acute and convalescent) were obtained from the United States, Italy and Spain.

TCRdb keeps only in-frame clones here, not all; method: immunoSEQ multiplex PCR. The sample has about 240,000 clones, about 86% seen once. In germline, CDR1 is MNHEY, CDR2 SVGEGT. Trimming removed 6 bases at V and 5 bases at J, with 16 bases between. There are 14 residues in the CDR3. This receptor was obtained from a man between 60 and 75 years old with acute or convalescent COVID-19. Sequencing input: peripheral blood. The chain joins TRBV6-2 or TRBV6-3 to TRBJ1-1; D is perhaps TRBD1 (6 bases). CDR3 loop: CASSPPQGRTEAFF. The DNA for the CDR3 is TGTGCCAGCAGCCCACCACAGGGAAGGACTGAAGCTTTCTTT.